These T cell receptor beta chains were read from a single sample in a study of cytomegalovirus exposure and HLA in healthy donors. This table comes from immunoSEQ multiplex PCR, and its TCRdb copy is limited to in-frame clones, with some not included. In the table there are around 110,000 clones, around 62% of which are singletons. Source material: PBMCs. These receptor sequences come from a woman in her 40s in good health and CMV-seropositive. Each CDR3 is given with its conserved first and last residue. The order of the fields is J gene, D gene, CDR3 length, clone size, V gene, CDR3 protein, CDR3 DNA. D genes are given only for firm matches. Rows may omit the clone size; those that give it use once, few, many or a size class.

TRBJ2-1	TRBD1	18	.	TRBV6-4	CASSEGTGGSQGSNEQFF	TGTGCCAGCAGTGAGGGGACAGGGGGCTCCCAGGGGTCAAATGAGCAGTTCTTC
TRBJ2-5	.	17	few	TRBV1	CTSSQWVAGGPAETQYF	TGCACCAGCAGCCAATGGGTGGCGGGAGGGCCTGCTGAGACCCAGTACTTC
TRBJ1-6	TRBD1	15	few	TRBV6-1	CASSGQGSYNSPLHF	TGTGCCAGCAGTGGACAGGGGTCCTATAATTCACCCCTCCACTTT
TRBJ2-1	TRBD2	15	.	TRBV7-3	CASSLGTSGSNEQFF	TGTGCCAGCAGCCTAGGGACTAGCGGGAGCAATGAGCAGTTCTTC
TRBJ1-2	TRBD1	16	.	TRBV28	CASSFIQDRDNQWYTF	TGTGCCAGCAGTTTCATTCAGGACAGGGATAATCAGTGGTACACCTTC
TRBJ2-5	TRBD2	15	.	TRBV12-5	CASGLGVAGVETQYF	TGTGCTAGTGGTTTGGGGGTAGCGGGCGTAGAGACCCAGTACTTC
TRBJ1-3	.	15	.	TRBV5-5	CASSSNRVSGNTIYF	TGTGCCAGCAGCTCAAACAGGGTCTCTGGAAACACCATATATTTT
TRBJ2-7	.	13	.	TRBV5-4	CASSLGRAGEQYF	TGTGCCAGCAGCTTGGGCAGGGCTGGAGAGCAGTACTTC
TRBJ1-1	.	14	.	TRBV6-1	CASSFGGGGTEAFF	TGTGCCAGCAGCTTCGGTGGCGGCGGCACTGAAGCTTTCTTT
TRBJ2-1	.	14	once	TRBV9	CASSVGGRPNEQFF	TGTGCCAGCAGCGTAGGTGGGAGACCCAATGAGCAGTTCTTC
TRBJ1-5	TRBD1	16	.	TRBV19	CASRRGTGNSNQPQHF	TGTGCCAGTAGGCGTGGGACAGGGAATAGCAATCAGCCCCAGCATTTT
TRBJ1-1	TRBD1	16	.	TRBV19	CASSMRRTGINTEAFF	TGTGCCAGTAGTATGCGTAGGACAGGCATAAACACTGAAGCTTTCTTT
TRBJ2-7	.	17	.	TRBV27	CASSLQSTEDSSYEQYF	TGTGCCAGCAGTTTACAATCGACAGAGGATAGCTCCTACGAGCAGTACTTC
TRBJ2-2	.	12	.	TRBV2	CASSFQAGELFF	TGTGCCAGCAGTTTCCAGGCCGGGGAGCTGTTTTTT
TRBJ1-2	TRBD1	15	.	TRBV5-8	CASSLVGQAPSGYTF	TGTGCCAGCAGCTTGGTAGGACAGGCGCCTTCGGGCTACACCTTC
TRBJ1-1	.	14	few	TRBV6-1	CASSGRTEAYSAFF	TGTGCCAGCAGTGGACGGACAGAGGCTTATTCGGCTTTCTTT
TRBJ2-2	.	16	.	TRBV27	CASSLPGASGTGELFF	TGTGCCAGCAGTTTACCAGGGGCGTCCGGCACCGGGGAGCTGTTTTTT
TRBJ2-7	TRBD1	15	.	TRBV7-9	CASSLVGTAAYEQYF	TGTGCCAGCAGCTTAGTAGGGACAGCAGCCTACGAGCAGTACTTC
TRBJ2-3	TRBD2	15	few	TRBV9	CASSGLGLAGELEYF	TGTGCCAGCAGCGGACTGGGACTAGCGGGAGAGCTCGAGTATTTT
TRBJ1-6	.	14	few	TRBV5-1	CASSPRGGNSPLHF	TGCGCCAGCAGCCCGAGAGGAGGTAATTCACCCCTCCACTTT
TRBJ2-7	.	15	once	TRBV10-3	CAISELAAMRSEQYF	TGTGCCATCAGTGAGTTAGCGGCAATGAGGAGCGAGCAGTACTTC
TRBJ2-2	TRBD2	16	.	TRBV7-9	CASSPGLAANTGELFF	TGTGCCAGCAGCCCCGGTCTAGCGGCGAACACCGGGGAGCTGTTTTTT
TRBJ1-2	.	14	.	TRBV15	CATSRDIRNYGYTF	TGTGCCACCAGCAGAGATATACGGAACTATGGCTACACCTTC
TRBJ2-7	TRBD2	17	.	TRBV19	CASSIGTSNPGVYEQYF	TGTGCCAGTAGTATCGGGACTAGCAACCCTGGGGTCTACGAGCAGTACTTC
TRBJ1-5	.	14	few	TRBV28	CASSFLGVNQPQHF	TGTGCCAGCAGTTTCCTGGGCGTCAATCAGCCCCAGCATTTT
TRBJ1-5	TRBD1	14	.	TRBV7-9	CASSSTGYGQPQHF	TGTGCCAGCAGCTCGACAGGGTATGGCCAGCCCCAGCATTTT
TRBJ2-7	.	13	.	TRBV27	CASVGAVDYEQYF	TGTGCCAGCGTAGGGGCAGTCGACTACGAGCAGTACTTC
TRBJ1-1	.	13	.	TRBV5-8	CASSFLQGTEAFF	TGTGCCAGCAGCTTCTTGCAGGGGACTGAAGCTTTCTTT
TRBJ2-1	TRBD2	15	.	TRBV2	CASSDLQTSGDEQFF	TGTGCCAGCAGTGACCTTCAGACTAGCGGGGATGAGCAGTTCTTC
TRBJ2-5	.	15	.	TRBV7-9	CASSLERVPPATQYF	TGTGCCAGCAGCTTAGAGCGGGTGCCGCCAGCGACCCAGTACTTC
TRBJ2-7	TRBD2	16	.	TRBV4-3	CASSQDSVAGAYEQYF	TGCGCCAGCAGCCAAGATAGCGTAGCGGGAGCTTACGAGCAGTACTTC
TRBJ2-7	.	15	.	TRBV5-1	CASSPGLGGLYEQYF	TGCGCCAGCAGCCCCGGTCTGGGGGGACTTTACGAGCAGTACTTC
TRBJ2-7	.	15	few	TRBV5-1	CASSLAGSNVYEQYF	TGCGCCAGCAGTCTGGCCGGGAGTAACGTTTACGAGCAGTACTTC
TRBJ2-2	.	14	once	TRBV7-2	CASSLAGLYAELFF	TGTGCCAGCAGCCTTGCGGGACTTTATGCGGAGCTGTTTTTT
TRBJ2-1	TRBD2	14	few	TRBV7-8	CASSGTSAYNEQFF	TGTGCCAGCAGCGGGACTAGCGCTTACAATGAGCAGTTCTTC
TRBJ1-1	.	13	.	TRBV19	CASSDLVMSEAFF	TGTGCCAGTAGTGATTTGGTTATGAGTGAAGCTTTCTTT
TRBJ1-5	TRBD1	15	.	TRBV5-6	CASSWTGGSNQPQHF	TGTGCCAGCAGTTGGACAGGGGGAAGCAATCAGCCCCAGCATTTT
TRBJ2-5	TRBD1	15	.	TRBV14	CASSQDGTALETQYF	TGTGCCAGCAGCCAAGACGGGACAGCGCTAGAGACCCAGTACTTC